These T cell receptor beta chains were read from a single sample in a study of CD8 T cells in Susac syndrome. TCRdb called the immunoSEQ multiplex PCR reads again in MiXCR, with one record for every CDR3 protein. This sample carries some 22,000 distinct CDR3 sequences, about 92% of them seen once, and the ten largest clones take less than 0.3%. Sequenced input: CD8+ T cells from PBMCs. These receptor sequences come from a human donor in good health. The conserved cysteine and the conserved F or W are not part of the CDR3 here. The D gene is left open where the match is weak. For some rows the clone size is stated as once, few or many, or as a class when expanded; others skip it.

ASSYLLGGTYGYT,TRBD1,TRBV6-5,.
ASSPPAGGKNNEQF,TRBD2,TRBV12-3/TRBV12-4,.
ASGLLQQGATEAF,TRBD1,TRBV12-5,.
ASSSLQGGINTEAF,.,TRBV7-9,.
ASKLGTAQNYGYT,TRBD1,TRBV27,.
ASNGGNTDTQY,.,TRBV12-3/TRBV12-4,.
ASTQRTGERAGELF,TRBD1,TRBV7-9,.
ASSWTSGVQETQY,TRBD2,TRBV6-5,.
ASSYSGGVNYGYT,.,TRBV6-2/TRBV6-3,.
ASSEESGTVGFEQY,TRBD1,TRBV2,.
ASSLGRGGPGFYGYT,.,TRBV13,.
ASSSTRTSGGAYEQY,TRBD2,TRBV11-2,.
ASSKWGSYEQY,.,TRBV19,.
ASSESSGQGRDEQF,TRBD1,TRBV10-1,.
ASQSEYQETQY,.,TRBV6-6,.
ASSYVSSTEAF,.,TRBV6-5,.
ASSKTGTEQF,.,TRBV5-4,.
ATRQGGTIY,TRBD1,TRBV6-5,.
ASSSSTEYYGYT,.,TRBV27,.
ASSQGDRGFPRDEKLF,TRBD1,TRBV7-8,.
SVSGTVPSTDTQY,TRBD1,TRBV29-1,.
ASSWDTAGTQTQY,.,TRBV6-5,.
ARPRGYT,.,TRBV9,.
ASSHLQGGQPQH,TRBD1,TRBV4-1,.
AIGVGDSSYNEQF,.,TRBV10-3,.
ASSDRDGNTDTQY,.,TRBV9,.
ASGRGSYGYT,.,TRBV11-2,.
ASSYGGGGEQY,.,TRBV6-5,.
AIRGGQGLHEQY,TRBD1,TRBV10-3,once
ASRTGGLGEQY,TRBD1,TRBV27,.
ASSIILNTEAF,.,TRBV19,once
ASSLATGGYEQY,TRBD1,TRBV7-2,.
SASASQDYYEQY,.,TRBV20-1,.
ASSVWTYNEQF,.,TRBV6-1,once
ASTPGGWTEAF,TRBD1,TRBV7-9,.
SVEDRGRTDTQY,.,TRBV29-1,.
ASSVFRKNTEAF,.,TRBV7-8,.
ASSLSRVNTEAF,.,TRBV27,few
ASSLGAGDEQF,.,TRBV5-1,.
ASSPRLNGNEQF,.,TRBV14,.
ASSLDRVSTEAF,.,TRBV11-2,.
ASSTGDPPDTQY,.,TRBV12-3/TRBV12-4,once
ASSLTSGAGGRETQY,TRBD1,TRBV28,once
SATIPPPGQGFEQF,TRBD1,TRBV20-1,.
ASTPGKAGFSPLH,.,TRBV27,.
ASSTGEYTEAF,TRBD1,TRBV25-1,.
ASSTVRDRGANEQF,TRBD1,TRBV13,.
ASSSDRANYGYT,.,TRBV7-9,once
ASSLRPLGGNTEAF,.,TRBV13,once
ASSPGLSYEQY,.,TRBV27,.
SVGPDRGDIQY,TRBD1,TRBV29-1,.
SASSNTEAF,.,TRBV29-1,.
ASSLSGVAYEQY,.,TRBV7-9,once
SARAAVIRHHNYGYT,.,TRBV20-1,.
ASSSREKYEQY,.,TRBV6-2/TRBV6-3,.
ASSLAPNTGELF,.,TRBV7-6,.
ASSWLLPNTGELF,.,TRBV7-9,.